This section outlines one T cell receptor beta chain sequence together with its context. The antigen is not known. These data belong to a study of cytomegalovirus exposure and HLA in healthy donors. Findings of the study overall: CMV serostatus was the only recorded immune exposure for donors. Associated with HLA alleles at 0.05 false discovery rate in a later analysis were some 18,000 TCR beta sequences.

A multiplex PCR was run with 60 Vbeta primers and 13 Jbeta primers. The data were produced by immunoSEQ multiplex PCR, yet TCRdb's version contains in-frame clones alone and is incomplete. The sample carries 200,000 or so clones, roughly four fifths recorded once. V shed 4 bases and J shed 0 bases, with 10 bases lying between them. The CDR3 runs to 14 residues. CDR1 is SGHNT and CDR2 is YYREEE in the germline V gene (reference sequence). Sequenced input: PBMCs. The origin of this receptor is a boy aged 2 to 10 in good health and CMV-seronegative. The rearrangement links TRBV5-4 to TRBJ1-1, with D uncertain. CDR3 DNA: TGTGCCAGCAGCCGGAGGTCGATGAACACTGAAGCTTTCTTT. Its protein is CASSRRSMNTEAFF.